This record looks at one T cell receptor (beta chain) sequence and its context. TCRdb ran MiXCR on the RT-PCR reads and lists one entry per CDR3 protein. The sample yields about 800,000 distinct CDR3 sequences, about 20% seen once. This specimen belongs to a study of response to subunit inactivated influenza vaccine. The source was PBMCs from blood, collected around 5 days after vaccination. The TCR was taken from a man in his forties or fifties who received an inactivated influenza vaccine.

In nucleotides, the CDR3 is TGTGCCAGCAGCTTTGCTCTAGCGGCTAGCACAGATACGCAGTATTTT. Protein: CASSFALAASTDTQYF. The chain recombines TRBV7-9 with TRBJ2-3; 7 bases are a match to TRBD2. CDR3 size: 16 residues. Trimming removed 3 bases from V and 0 bases from J; junction bases left unmatched: 6. Germline V gives CDR1 SEHNR, CDR2 FQNEAQ (reference sequence).